The 5 T cell receptor beta chains below were found in one sample sequenced in a study of T-cell memory formation after mild COVID-19. MiXCR, applied by TCRdb to the 5' RACE reads, yields one record per CDR3 protein. The sample lists nearly 40,000 distinct CDR3 sequences; 6% to 7.5% were seen once. The sequenced sample was PBMCs or a T cell subset sorted from them (not recorded which). The receptors were sampled from an adult who had mild COVID-19 (a few samples of this study predate the infection). Cell type and time point are not known.

V gene TRBV7-9 combines with J gene TRBJ1-1, with TRBD1 as a possible D gene (5 bases). The V end lost 0 bases, the J end lost 0 bases, and 14 bases lay between the germline ends. The CDR3 contains 17 residues. CDR1 and CDR2 from the germline V gene are SEHNR and FQNEAQ (reference sequence). The CDR3 sequence is CASSLAGGTGMNTEAFF. In DNA form, the CDR3 reads TGTGCCAGCAGCTTAGCGGGGGGAACAGGCATGAACACTGAAGCTTTCTTT.

This clonotype was counted ten times or more. This rearrangement joins TRBV12-3 or TRBV12-4 to TRBJ2-1; the match to TRBD2 covers 7 bases. With 6 bases clipped from V and 7 bases from J, the junction kept 9 bases outside the gene matches. The length of the CDR3 is 14 residues. CDR3 region: CASSNSGGANEQFF. Here the CDR3 DNA reads TGTGCCAGCAGCAACTCGGGGGGAGCGAATGAGCAGTTCTTC.

This clonotype was seen a handful of times. One junction end disagrees with the germline gene, perhaps due to a read error. The chain carries TRBV6-1 and TRBJ2-1; no firm D call. The CDR3 length is 15 residues. Looked up from germline, CDR1 is MNHNS and CDR2 is SASEGT. CDR3 amino acids: CASAPSHTQYIEQFF. The CDR3 DNA sequence: TGTGCCAGCGCTCCCAGCCATACCCAGTACATTGAGCAGTTCTTC.

The V call is TRBV6-1, the J call TRBJ2-6; D is unresolved. The CDR3 covers 17 residues. The V gene's germline CDR1 is MNHNS and CDR2 SASEGT. V was trimmed by 0 bases and J by 0 bases, leaving 9 bases between them. The CDR3 reads CASSEARSYSGANVLTF. CDR3 nucleotide sequence: TGTGCCAGCAGTGAAGCTAGGTCTTACTCTGGGGCCAACGTCCTGACTTTC.

This chain connects TRBV11-1 to TRBJ2-7; maybe TRBD1 (5 bases). V was pared by 4 bases and J by 2 bases, with 15 bases between. Germline V gives CDR1 SGHAT, CDR2 FQDESV (reference sequence). There are 15 residues in the CDR3. The CDR3 DNA reads as TGTGCCAGCAGCTCCTCTGGACATGTTCCCTACGAGCAGTACTTC. Translated, it gives CASSSSGHVPYEQYF.